The T cell receptor beta chain described here comes from a study of T cells in tuberculosis. About the research overall: The T cells targeted glucose monomycolate, a mycobacterial lipid, via CD1B. Study conclusions and caveats: Low-affinity CD1B-GMM tetramer-binding T cells may have been missed.

The V gene lost 5 bases and the J gene lost 3 bases, with 16 bases spanning the gap. Germline CDR1 and CDR2: MGHRA and YSYEKL. CDR3 length: 15 amino acids. Thawed, overnight-rested PBMC were stained with GMM-loaded CD1B tetramer, viability dye and anti-CD3, then sorted. The lipid loaded on the CD1B tetramers was C32 glucose monomycolate from Rhodococcus equi. Each donor contributed some 100,000 sorted tetramer-negative cells. Chain pairing is unknown; alpha and beta were sequenced separately. Only in-frame clones appear in the TCRdb table, and some are missing; sequencing was by immunoSEQ multiplex PCR. The sample records nearly 60,000 clones, 70% to 90% being singletons.

This TCR was sampled from an adult woman with latent tuberculosis. The source material was CD1b-GMM tetramer-negative cells sorted from PBMCs. The rearrangement joins TRBV4-1 to TRBJ2-5, with D possibly matching TRBD1 (5 bases). The CDR3 loop is CASSDRQSGKETQYF. CDR3 nucleotide sequence: TGCGCCAGCAGCGACCGACAGTCGGGCAAAGAGACCCAGTACTTC.